Reported below is one TCR beta chain. The sample comes from a study of blood T cells in healthy people across ages. Then a second PCR, running roughly 7 to 11 cycles, was carried out with a sample-barcoded 5' primer and a J-beta primer mix. Each cDNA molecule, via a template-switch adaptor with 12 random nucleotides, was tagged. TCRdb re-derived calls from the 5' RACE reads in MiXCR, one entry per CDR3 protein. Of fewer than 750,000 distinct CDR3 sequences detected, 40% to 65% appear once; the ten largest clones hold approximately 13%. Trimming stripped 1 base from V and 4 bases from J, with 13 bases between. CDR1 SQVTM and CDR2 ANQGSEA come from the germline V gene. There are 14 residues in the CDR3. Healthy Caucasians from Russia aged about 6 to 100 served as donors. No fewer than 6 million PBMCs went into each sample.

V gene TRBV29-1 combines with J gene TRBJ1-2; D is perhaps TRBD1 (6 bases). This receptor was obtained from a woman older than 75 in good health. Sequencing was done on a sample of blood. The CDR3 region is CSVEGHRASYGYTF. Here the CDR3 DNA reads TGCAGCGTTGAAGGGCACAGGGCATCCTATGGCTACACCTTC.